A single sample is the source of the 32 T cell receptor beta chains below, sequenced in a study of T cells after yellow fever vaccination (dated by TCRdb to between 2018 and 2021). This sample's treatment or condition label indicates: live attenuated yellow fever vaccine strain. The method was 5' RACE. For sequencing, an Illumina HiSeq 2500 was employed. TCRdb reworked the public reads: Q25 trimming with fastp, MiXCR clone assembly, productive beta chains retained. Each entry is one CDR3 protein sequence, shown with its most common DNA and genes. Across this sample there are approximately 110,000 distinct CDR3 sequences, with 7.4% seen only once. Roughly 2.6% of the sample is in the top ten clones. Material: CD4+ T cells sorted from PBMCs, obtained more than 8 days after the first yellow fever vaccination. These receptors all come from a man aged 18 to 35 who received the YFV17D yellow fever vaccine.

This clonotype was seen many times. V gene TRBV4-1 combines with J gene TRBJ2-5, with 10 bases identical to TRBD2. V gave up 1 base and J gave up 5 bases; unmatched junction bases: 10. The CDR3 has 17 amino acids. CDR1 and CDR2 from the germline V gene are MGHRA and YSYEKL. CDR3 loop: CASSQAPQAGGWETQYF. CDR3 nucleotides: TGCGCCAGCAGCCAAGCCCCCCAAGCGGGGGGGTGGGAGACCCAGTACTTC.

This clonotype was seen many times. This chain links TRBV6-5 with TRBJ1-5, with TRBD1 matching 8 bases. This CDR3 contains 15 residues. J lost 7 bases, V lost 2 bases, and 7 bases had no gene match. Germline CDR1 MNHEY, CDR2 SVGAGI. CDR3 in amino acids: CASSYRGTGGQPQHF. The CDR3, as DNA: TGTGCCAGCAGTTACAGGGGGACAGGTGGGCAGCCCCAGCATTTT.

The CDR3: CATRGDATNEKLFF. The CDR3 DNA reads TGTGCCACCCGGGGGGATGCAACTAATGAAAAACTGTTTTTT. The rearrangement joins TRBV10-3 to TRBJ1-4; D might be TRBD1 (5 bases). CDR3 length: 14 residues. Germline V lookup: CDR1 ENHRY, CDR2 SYGVKD. With 10 bases removed from V and 0 bases from J, the gap between germline ends came to 12 bases.

About this clonotype: The germline gene is not matched at one end of the junction; a read error may be the cause. J is TRBJ1-2 and V is TRBV7-2; the D gene is possibly TRBD1 (6 bases). The V gene's germline CDR1 is SGHTA and CDR2 FQGNSA. The CDR3 consists of 14 residues. The CDR3 loop is CASSFSDRNYGHTF. CDR3 in DNA: TGTGCCAGCAGCTTTTCCGACAGGAACTATGGCCACACCTTC.

This clonotype was seen at least ten times. This rearrangement joins TRBV6-5 to TRBJ1-2; TRBD1 might be the D (6 bases). The CDR3 runs to 15 residues. With 2 bases removed from V and 4 bases from J, the gap between germline ends came to 14 bases. Germline loops: CDR1 MNHEY, CDR2 SVGAGI. The CDR3 DNA sequence: TGTGCCAGCAGTTACCAGCCAACAGGGAGCTATGGCTACACCTTC. As protein: CASSYQPTGSYGYTF.

This clonotype was seen only a few times. This chain joins TRBV24-1 and TRBJ2-5; possible D gene TRBD1, 6 bases. This CDR3 region has 17 residues. The V and J ends lost 1 base and 3 bases respectively, with 17 bases between them. Germline CDR1 is KGHDR and CDR2 is SFDVKD. The CDR3 loop is CATSDFGTHGGKETQYF. The CDR3 nucleotides read TGTGCCACCAGTGATTTCGGGACACATGGCGGAAAAGAGACCCAGTACTTC.

This clonotype has only a few counts. One end of the junction is discordant with germline, which a read error may explain. CDR3 sequence reads: CSATSYSENTIYF. CDR3 nucleotide sequence: TGCAGTGCCACATCTTACTCTGAAAACACCATATATTTT. The chain carries TRBV20-1 and TRBJ1-3; D gene unclear. The CDR3 is made up of 13 amino acids. Germline values: CDR1 DFQATT, CDR2 SNEGSKA (reference sequence).

Many counts were recorded for this clonotype. The chain carries TRBV7-9 and TRBJ2-2, with D uncertain. Germline V gene sequence: CDR1 SEHNR, CDR2 FQNEAQ (reference sequence). V was clipped by 4 bases and J by 5 bases, with 14 bases between them. This CDR3 has 15 amino acids. The CDR3 DNA reads as TGTGCCAGCAGCTCACCTCACAAGGGAACCGGGGAGCTGTTTTTT. Its protein product is CASSSPHKGTGELFF.

This clonotype was counted between two and nine times. The J gene is TRBJ2-7, the V gene TRBV7-6; D is perhaps TRBD1 (5 bases). Trimming removed 4 bases at V and 0 bases at J, with 19 bases between. CDR3 length: 17 residues. Germline loops: CDR1 SGHVS, CDR2 FNYEAQ. The CDR3 protein is CASSSTPPGSGSYEQYF. As DNA, the CDR3 is TGTGCCAGCAGCTCTACCCCGCCAGGGTCCGGCTCCTACGAGCAGTACTTC.

This clonotype was picked up a small number of times. V is TRBV10-3 and J is TRBJ2-5, with 12 bases matching TRBD2. J was trimmed by 2 bases and V by 4 bases; bases with no gene match: 5. Per the germline V gene, CDR1 is ENHRY and CDR2 is SYGVKD. The CDR3 extends over 16 amino acids. The CDR3, as DNA: TGTGCCATCAGTGCCCGGACTAGCGGGGAGCAAGAGACCCAGTACTTC. Protein product: CAISARTSGEQETQYF.

J is TRBJ1-2 and V is TRBV29-1; D uncertain. Germline loops: CDR1 SQVTM, CDR2 ANQGSEA. The CDR3 has 9 amino acids. The V gene lost 7 bases and the J gene lost 7 bases, with 7 bases spanning the gap. CDR3 in amino acids: CSGDRGYTF. The CDR3 DNA reads as TGCAGCGGCGACCGTGGCTACACCTTC.

This clonotype was seen many times. The gene calls are TRBV14 and TRBJ1-1; D might be TRBD1 (5 bases). Germline values: CDR1 SGHDN, CDR2 FVKESK. CDR3 size: 14 residues. V dropped 4 bases and J dropped 5 bases, with 14 bases sitting between them. CDR3 sequence: CASSRTLSGTEAFF. The CDR3 DNA is TGTGCCAGCAGCCGGACACTATCGGGAACTGAAGCTTTCTTT.

This clonotype showed up many times. The chain recombines TRBV7-2 with TRBJ2-5; 8 bases map to TRBD2. The germline gives CDR1 SGHTA, CDR2 FQGNSA. This CDR3 has 13 residues. With 5 bases clipped from V and 5 bases from J, the junction kept 4 bases outside the gene matches. CDR3 residues: CASSRSGVETQYF. In nucleotides, the CDR3 is TGTGCCAGCAGCCGTAGCGGGGTGGAGACCCAGTACTTC.

The sample holds one count of this clonotype. A much larger clone lies one base from this, so it may be a read error. The chain recombines TRBV7-9 with TRBJ2-1; the D gene is possibly TRBD1 (6 bases). V lost 3 bases to trimming and J lost 6 bases, with 15 bases between them. The CDR3 runs to 15 residues. Germline V gene data show CDR1 as SEHNR and CDR2 as FQNEAQ (reference sequence). CDR3 in amino acids: CASSFQGPVFNEQFF. Written as DNA, the CDR3 is TGTGCCAGCAGCTTTCAGGGGCCCGTGTTCAATGAGCAGTTCTTC. The whole variable domain, filled in from reference TRBV7-9 and TRBJ2-1, reads DTGVSQNPRHKITKRGQNVTFRCDPISEHNRLYWYRQTLGQGPEFLTYFQNEAQLEKSRLLSDRFSAERPKGSFSTLEIQRTEQGDSAMYLCASSFQGPVFNEQFFGPGTRLTVL.

This clonotype was seen repeatedly, ten times or more. The J gene is TRBJ1-1, the V gene TRBV4-1, with D maybe TRBD1 (6 bases). Trimming removed 4 bases at V and 7 bases at J, with 19 bases between. CDR1 and CDR2 from the germline V gene are MGHRA and YSYEKL. This CDR3 has 15 amino acids. This chain's CDR3 is CASSPGAGGAYEAFF. CDR3 sequence (DNA): TGCGCCAGCAGCCCGGGGGCGGGAGGGGCCTATGAAGCTTTCTTT.

This clonotype appeared many times. The gene calls are TRBV29-1 and TRBJ2-1, with D uncertain. The CDR3 consists of 13 residues. Germline CDR1 SQVTM, CDR2 ANQGSEA. V was trimmed by 3 bases and J by 8 bases, leaving 14 bases between them. For the CDR3, the DNA is TGCAGCGTTGACCCCGCAGGCGTATATGAGCAGTTCTTC. It translates to CSVDPAGVYEQFF.

This clonotype has a count of ten or more. The chain carries TRBV5-1 and TRBJ2-5; 7 bases fit TRBD1. The CDR3 is 14 residues long. Unmatched junction bases numbered 5, after V lost 4 bases and J lost 2 bases. CDR1 SGHRS and CDR2 YFSETQ come from the germline V gene. Here the CDR3 DNA reads TGCGCCAGCAGCGTACAGGGGTTGCAAGAGACCCAGTACTTC. Protein sequence: CASSVQGLQETQYF.

In its sample, this clonotype was seen many times. The chain couples TRBV27 to TRBJ1-2; 8 nucleotides match TRBD1. The J segment lost 2 bases and the V segment lost 5 bases, leaving 7 bases of the junction unmatched. Germline CDR1 is MNHEY and CDR2 is SMNVEV (reference sequence). There are 15 residues in the CDR3. The CDR3 reads CASSPDRGPNYGYTF. The DNA for the CDR3 is TGTGCCAGCAGTCCCGACAGGGGACCCAACTATGGCTACACCTTC.

In regard to this clonotype: A much larger clonotype is one base distant, so this may be a read error. CDR3 coding DNA: TGCAGTGCTAGAGATAGGGGGATGAACCAAGCTTTCTTT. Translating it yields CSARDRGMNQAFF. The chain carries TRBV20-1 and TRBJ1-1; maybe TRBD1 (6 bases). CDR1 and CDR2 (germline): DFQATT, SNEGSKA (reference sequence). The CDR3 runs to 13 residues. V lost 0 bases to trimming and J lost 9 bases, with 14 bases between them.

This rearrangement joins TRBV20-1 to TRBJ1-5; maybe TRBD1 (6 bases). V was shortened by 0 bases and J by 4 bases, with 13 bases between the two germline ends. CDR1 and CDR2 (germline): DFQATT, SNEGSKA (reference sequence). The CDR3 loop spans 15 amino acids. The CDR3: CSAREQGSGNQPQHF. Written as DNA, the CDR3 is TGCAGTGCTAGAGAGCAGGGGTCCGGGAATCAGCCCCAGCATTTT.

This clonotype was detected many times. This chain connects TRBV6-2 or TRBV6-3 to TRBJ2-7; either TRBD1 or TRBD2 may supply D (5 bases each). V was pared by 6 bases and J by 9 bases, with 18 bases between. CDR1 and CDR2 (germline): MNHEY, SVGEGT. This CDR3 region has 13 residues. The CDR3 protein is CASRGTLKAAQYV. The CDR3 nucleotides are TGTGCCAGCAGGGGGACCCTAAAAGCAGCGCAGTACGTC.

This clonotype occurred many times. The V gene is TRBV4-3, the J gene TRBJ2-3; D unresolved. Germline loops: CDR1 LGHNA, CDR2 YSLEER. The CDR3 has 14 amino acids. The ends were cut back, 0 bases at V and 4 bases at J, with 8 bases in the middle. DNA of the CDR3: TGCGCCAGCAGCCAAGATAAGAGGCCAGATACGCAGTATTTT. Translating gives CASSQDKRPDTQYF.

This clonotype was counted ten times or more. The J gene is TRBJ1-1, the V gene TRBV10-3, with D possibly TRBD1 on 5 matching bases. V was shortened by 2 bases and J by 5 bases, with 12 bases between the two germline ends. This CDR3 spans 14 amino acids. The germline gives CDR1 ENHRY, CDR2 SYGVKD. DNA for the CDR3: TGTGCCATCAGTGAGGGGGCCGGGCAGACTGAAGCTTTCTTT. This sequence encodes CAISEGAGQTEAFF.

This clonotype was counted many times. The genes are TRBV25-1 and TRBJ1-1; the D is unclear. Trimming removed 0 bases from V and 3 bases from J, with 8 bases in between. Per germline, CDR1 MGHDK and CDR2 SYGVNS. The CDR3 is 14 amino acids. CDR3 nucleotides: TGTGCCAGCAGTGAATATCTCGGGGACACTGAAGCTTTCTTT. It is translated as CASSEYLGDTEAFF.

This clonotype was counted many times. The chain links TRBV7-9 to TRBJ1-5; 9 nucleotides line up with TRBD1. The V and J ends lost 3 bases and 7 bases, in that order; junction bases with no gene match: 4. Germline lookup yields CDR1 SEHNR and CDR2 FQNEAQ (reference sequence). This CDR3 region has 14 residues. The CDR3 bases are TGTGCCAGCAGCTTGACAGGGGGTGAACAGCCCCAGCATTTT. Translated, it gives CASSLTGGEQPQHF.

This clonotype was observed a handful of times. The gene calls are TRBV18 and TRBJ2-6; D ambiguous. From germline, CDR1 is KGHSH and CDR2 LQKENI. CDR3 length equals 12 residues. V lost 11 bases and J lost 0, with 5 bases in between. The CDR3 coding sequence is TGTGCCGTCTCCTCTGGGGCCAACGTCCTGACTTTC. Residues: CAVSSGANVLTF.

This clonotype was recorded many times. The V call is TRBV21-1, the J call TRBJ2-5. TRBV21-1 is termed a pseudogene. CDR3 size: 9 residues. CDR3 in amino acids: CASRETQYF. The CDR3 bases are TGTGCCAGCAGGGAGACCCAGTACTTC.

This clonotype occurred many times. At one boundary the junction diverges from the germline segment, which might be a read error. The chain couples TRBV12-3 or TRBV12-4 to TRBJ2-3; D tentatively reads TRBD1 or TRBD2 (6 bases each). The CDR3 consists of 14 residues. Here the CDR3 reads CASSLGGATNTQYF. The CDR3 DNA reads TGTGCCAGCAGTTTAGGGGGGGCCACAAATACGCAGTATTTT.

This clonotype showed up just a few times. J is TRBJ1-5 and V is TRBV25-1; perhaps TRBD1 as D (6 bases). From germline, CDR1 is MGHDK and CDR2 SYGVNS. The ends were cut back, 4 bases at V and 5 bases at J, with 12 bases in the middle. The CDR3 is made up of 14 amino acids. For the CDR3, the DNA is TGTGCCAGCAGTGCGACAGGATTCGATCAGCCCCAGCATTTT. It is translated as CASSATGFDQPQHF.

The chain links TRBV7-2 to TRBJ1-2; D is possibly TRBD1 (6 bases). V lost 0 bases, J lost 5 bases, and 19 bases lay in between. The CDR3 sequence is 17 residues long. From germline, CDR1 is SGHTA and CDR2 FQGNSA. This CDR3 is CASSLAYSGARPYGYTF. The CDR3, as DNA: TGTGCCAGCAGCTTAGCGTATTCGGGGGCCAGACCGTATGGCTACACCTTC.

Many counts were recorded for this clonotype. This sequence joins TRBV5-1 and TRBJ1-2; TRBD1 might be the D (6 bases). Germline CDR1 SGHRS, CDR2 YFSETQ. With 1 base removed from V and 2 bases from J, the gap between germline ends came to 9 bases. The CDR3 is 14 residues long. CDR3 in amino acids: CASSLSTGNYGYTF. The CDR3 nucleotides read TGCGCCAGCAGCTTGTCGACAGGAAACTATGGCTACACCTTC.

For this clonotype: One junction end disagrees with the germline gene, perhaps due to a read error. The gene calls are TRBV24-1 and TRBJ2-5; D unclear. Looked up from germline, CDR1 is KGHDR and CDR2 is SFDVKD. This CDR3 has 15 amino acids. In DNA, the CDR3 is TGTGCCACCAGTGATTTGGGTGGGTCAGGAGAGACCCAGAACTTC. Protein: CATSDLGGSGETQNF.